Below, one TCR beta chain is given with its context. This entry is derived from a study of technical replicates of blood from a few donors. Clones were sequenced by immunoSEQ multiplex PCR, and TCRdb holds only the in-frame ones, with some missing. Of over 90,000 clones in the sample, about 95% were seen once. This CDR3 region has 13 residues. V trimming: 9 bases; J trimming: 2 bases; junction bases outside the gene matches: 7. Germline V CDR1 and CDR2: WSHSY, SAAADI. The source is a human donor in good health. The rearrangement uses TRBV10-2 and TRBJ2-7; 7 nucleotides match TRBD2. The sample consisted of T cells isolated from PBMCs. CDR3 in DNA: TGCGCCAGTTCTAGCGGCCGCACCTACGAGCAGTACTTC. Protein sequence: CASSSGRTYEQYF.